The 18 T cell receptor beta chains below come from one sample, sequenced in a study of T cell responses to AZD1222 COVID-19 vaccine. Produced via immunoSEQ multiplex PCR; TCRdb's table is partial and in-frame only. The sample shows 100,000 to 130,000 clones, about nine tenths of them seen only once. Sequencing was performed on peripheral blood, taken 28 days after the second AZD1222 dose. The receptors stem from an adult who received the AZD1222 COVID-19 vaccine.

J is TRBJ2-5 and V is TRBV12-2; TRBD2 is taken as the D call from the table, unchecked against the DNA. TRBV12-2 is a pseudogene. This CDR3 is 13 amino acids long. Here the CDR3 reads CASRLFREETQYF. CDR3 bases: TGTGCAAGTCGCTTATTTCGGGAAGAGACCCAGTACTTC.

This chain links TRBV5-1 with TRBJ2-7; 9 bases agree with TRBD1. The CDR3 has 14 residues. The trim removed 4 bases at V and 5 bases at J, leaving 7 bases unmatched. The germline V gene has CDR1 SGHRS and CDR2 YFSETQ. The CDR3 sequence: CASSPDRGRHEQYF. CDR3 in DNA: TGCGCCAGCAGCCCGGACAGGGGAAGACACGAGCAGTACTTC.

The chain has TRBV6-5 and TRBJ2-7; 7 nucleotides agree with TRBD1. The length of the CDR3 is 13 residues. V trimming: 6 bases; J trimming: 2 bases; junction bases outside the gene matches: 4. CDR1 is MNHEY, CDR2 SVGAGI, per germline. The CDR3 spells CASSRDRPYEQYF. The CDR3 coding sequence is TGTGCCAGCAGCCGGGACAGACCCTACGAGCAGTACTTC.

The V call is TRBV5-1, the J call TRBJ1-2; 10 nucleotides line up with TRBD1. V gave up 0 bases and J gave up 6 bases; unmatched junction bases: 5. The germline V gene encodes CDR1 SGHRS and CDR2 YFSETQ. The CDR3 is made up of 15 amino acids. CDR3 loop: CASSLGQGAGHGYTF. The CDR3 DNA reads as TGCGCCAGCAGCTTGGGACAGGGGGCCGGTCATGGCTACACCTTC. Combining the CDR3 with reference TRBV5-1 and TRBJ1-2 gives the whole variable domain KAGVTQTPRYLIKTRGQQVTLSCSPISGHRSVSWYQQTPGQGLQFLFEYFSETQRNKGNFPGRFSGRQFSNSRSEMNVSTLELGDSALYLCASSLGQGAGHGYTFGSGTRLTVV.

The chain joins TRBV27 to TRBJ2-3, with 7 bases identical to TRBD2. CDR1 MNHEY and CDR2 SMNVEV come from the germline V gene (reference sequence). V lost 8 bases and J lost 0; bases outside the gene matches: 8. The CDR3 is made up of 15 amino acids. The CDR3 region has the DNA TGTGCCAGCTCGTTTCTAGCGGATAGCACAGATACGCAGTATTTT. It is translated as CASSFLADSTDTQYF.

The rearrangement joins TRBV28 to TRBJ2-2; D gene uncertain. Trimming cost V 5 bases and J 6 bases, with 16 bases left between them. The CDR3 is 15 residues long. Germline CDR1 MDHEN, CDR2 SYDVKM. CDR3 DNA sequence: TGTGCCAGCAGTCGGTCCGGGTCTCTGTCCGGGGAGCTGTTTTTT. Protein product: CASSRSGSLSGELFF. The variable domain in full, with the rest retrieved from reference TRBV28 and TRBJ2-2, is DVKVTQSSRYLVKRTGEKVFLECVQDMDHENMFWYRQDPGLGLRLIYFSYDVKMKEKGDIPEGYSVSREKKERFSLILESASTNQTSMYLCASSRSGSLSGELFFGEGSRLTVL.

This chain connects TRBV19 to TRBJ2-1; D is ambiguous. V was cut by 1 base and J by 12 bases, with 7 bases left in between. Germline CDR1 reads LNHDA; CDR2 reads SQIVND (reference sequence). The CDR3 has 11 amino acids. This CDR3 is CASSIGPGQFF. Here the CDR3 DNA reads TGTGCCAGTAGTATAGGCCCTGGGCAGTTCTTC. The whole variable domain, filled in from reference TRBV19 and TRBJ2-1, reads DGGITQSPKYLFRKEGQNVTLSCEQNLNHDAMYWYRQDPGQGLRLIYYSQIVNDFQKGDIAEGYSVSREKKESFPLTVTSAQKNPTAFYLCASSIGPGQFFGPGTRLTVL.

The J gene is TRBJ2-5, the V gene TRBV27, with TRBD1 identical over 8 bases. CDR1 MNHEY and CDR2 SMNVEV come from the germline V gene (reference sequence). The CDR3 loop spans 14 amino acids. The V segment lost 7 bases and the J segment 5 bases; nucleotides outside the gene matches: 9. The CDR3 DNA reads TGTGCCAGCAAATGGGACAGGACTGATGAGACCCAGTACTTC. Translating it yields CASKWDRTDETQYF.

The V and J genes are TRBV24-1 and TRBJ2-1; D is undetermined. Germline loops: CDR1 KGHDR, CDR2 SFDVKD. The V and J ends lost 4 bases and 8 bases respectively, with 5 bases between them. CDR3 length: 11 residues. The CDR3 sequence: CATSDGHEQFF. Here the CDR3 DNA reads TGTGCCACCAGTGACGGGCATGAGCAGTTCTTC.

This rearrangement joins TRBV30 to TRBJ1-2; 7 bases are a match to TRBD1. Germline V gives CDR1 GTSNPN, CDR2 SVGIG (reference sequence). The CDR3 runs 15 residues. After removal of 2 bases from V and 2 bases from J, the junction contained 8 bases not matched to a gene. The CDR3 DNA reads as TGTGCCTGGAGTATTCGGACAGGTGAAAACTATGGCTACACCTTC. It yields the protein CAWSIRTGENYGYTF.

The chain combines TRBV5-1 with TRBJ2-2; 8 bases match TRBD2. CDR3 length: 15 residues. The V gene's germline CDR1 is SGHRS and CDR2 YFSETQ. Trimming at V came to 3 bases and at J to 7 bases, leaving 8 bases not matched to a gene. CDR3 amino acids: CASSYRTSLGGELFF. For the CDR3, the DNA is TGCGCCAGCAGCTACCGGACTAGCCTTGGCGGGGAGCTGTTTTTT.

This sequence joins TRBV29-1 and TRBJ2-1; possibly TRBD2 for D (5 bases). Germline V lookup: CDR1 SQVTM, CDR2 ANQGSEA. This CDR3 is 13 amino acids long. V dropped 3 bases and J dropped 4 bases, with 10 bases sitting between them. CDR3 amino acids: CSVDSLAYNEQFF. CDR3 coding DNA: TGCAGCGTTGATTCCCTAGCTTACAATGAGCAGTTCTTC.

This sequence joins TRBV5-1 and TRBJ2-7, with 11 bases matching TRBD2. This CDR3 spans 20 amino acids. The V gene's germline CDR1 is SGHRS and CDR2 YFSETQ. The V and J ends lost 4 bases and 6 bases, in that order; junction bases with no gene match: 24. As DNA, the CDR3 is TGCGCCAGCAGCCCTGAACGGGGACTTACTAGCGGGGGCCCCCCGAGCGAGCAGTACTTC. Translating it yields CASSPERGLTSGGPPSEQYF.

J is TRBJ2-3 and V is TRBV5-1; no clear D gene. V lost 5 bases and J 2 bases, leaving 15 bases between the germline ends. The CDR3 runs to 15 residues. From germline, CDR1 is SGHRS and CDR2 YFSETQ. The CDR3 region has the DNA TGCGCCAGCAGTTCCGTCAGCACCGACACAGATACGCAGTATTTT. As protein: CASSSVSTDTDTQYF. The full variable domain, in which reference TRBV5-1 and TRBJ2-3 provide the parts outside the CDR3, is KAGVTQTPRYLIKTRGQQVTLSCSPISGHRSVSWYQQTPGQGLQFLFEYFSETQRNKGNFPGRFSGRQFSNSRSEMNVSTLELGDSALYLCASSSVSTDTDTQYFGPGTRLTVL.

This chain uses TRBV5-1 with TRBJ1-3; D uncertain. This CDR3 spans 15 amino acids. V dropped 0 bases and J dropped 0 bases, with 7 bases sitting between them. Germline CDR1 SGHRS, CDR2 YFSETQ. The CDR3 reads CASSLEGLSGNTIYF. The DNA for the CDR3 is TGCGCCAGCAGCTTGGAGGGTCTCTCTGGAAACACCATATATTTT.

The V and J genes are TRBV11-1 and TRBJ1-4; 7 bases fit TRBD1. CDR3 length: 14 amino acids. Losses at the gene ends were 5 bases for V and 8 bases for J; bases not matched to a gene: 8. In germline, CDR1 is SGHAT, CDR2 FQDESV (reference sequence). CDR3 residues: CASSQQGRGEKLFF. CDR3 coding DNA: TGTGCCAGCAGCCAACAGGGGAGAGGGGAAAAACTGTTTTTT.

The chain has TRBV27 and TRBJ1-1; no firm D call. The CDR3 extends over 13 amino acids. Trimming stripped 3 bases from V and 0 bases from J, with 5 bases between. Germline CDR1 MNHEY, CDR2 SMNVEV (reference sequence). In DNA, the CDR3 is TGTGCCAGCAGTTTCCGGTTGAACACTGAAGCTTTCTTT. This encodes CASSFRLNTEAFF.

The sample holds a few counts of this clone. The chain combines TRBV19 with TRBJ1-1; tentatively, D is TRBD1 (5 bases). Trimming took off 1 base at V and 0 bases at J, with 9 bases between the two ends. The CDR3 sequence is 15 residues long. Germline assignment: CDR1 LNHDA and CDR2 SQIVND (reference sequence). The CDR3 spells CASSIGGTMNTEAFF. The CDR3 DNA reads TGTGCCAGTAGTATAGGGGGCACCATGAACACTGAAGCTTTCTTT.